This entry features one TCR beta chain sequence. The antigen remains undetermined. The record originates from a study of shared clonotypes between healthy human individuals. Study at large: CD4 naive cells filled three plates per donor, CD4 memory three, CD8 naive two and CD8 memory one.

This table comes from immunoSEQ multiplex PCR, and its TCRdb copy is limited to in-frame clones, with some not included. The sample comprises some 700,000 clones, roughly 87% of which are singletons, and 30% to 40% rests with the top ten. Study-level findings and limits: Researchers found naive subsets generally carried larger estimated richness than memory subsets. Clonotypes not shared had lower generation probabilities than those common to all four donors. Enrolling few donors narrowed the genetic and exposure-history diversity that was represented.

Germline CDR1 LNHDA, CDR2 SQIVND (reference sequence). The CDR3 covers 16 residues. V was clipped by 5 bases and J by 0 bases, with 14 bases between them. Sequencing input: memory CD8+ T cells from PBMCs. Documented subset: CD45RO+ cells pooled with CCR7-negative TemRA cells. The sequence derives from a man younger than 35 in good health. Some clones in this sample may be carry-over from other donors' samples. The chain has TRBV19 and TRBJ1-3; D possibly corresponds to TRBD1 (6 bases). CDR3 nucleotide sequence: TGTGCCAGTAGTCCCCGGACAGCCAGCTCTGGAAACACCATATATTTT. This sequence encodes CASSPRTASSGNTIYF.